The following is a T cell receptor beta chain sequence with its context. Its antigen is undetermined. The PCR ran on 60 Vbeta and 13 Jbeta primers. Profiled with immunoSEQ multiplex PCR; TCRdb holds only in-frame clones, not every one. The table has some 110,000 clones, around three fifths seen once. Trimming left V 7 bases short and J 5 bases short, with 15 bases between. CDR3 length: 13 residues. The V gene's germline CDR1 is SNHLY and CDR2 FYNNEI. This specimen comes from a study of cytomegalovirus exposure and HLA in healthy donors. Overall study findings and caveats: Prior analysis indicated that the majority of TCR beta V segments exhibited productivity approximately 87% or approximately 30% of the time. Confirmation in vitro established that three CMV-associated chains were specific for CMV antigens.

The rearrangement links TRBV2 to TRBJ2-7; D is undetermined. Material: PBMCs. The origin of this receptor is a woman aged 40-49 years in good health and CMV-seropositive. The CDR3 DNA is TGTGCCAGCAATACAAATCCAGTGGACGAGCAGTACTTC. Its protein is CASNTNPVDEQYF.